Presented here are 20 T cell receptor beta chains from one specimen sequenced in a study of cytomegalovirus exposure and HLA in healthy donors (TCRdb year 2017). The library was built by means of the immunoSEQ multiplex PCR assay. For the multiplex PCR, a mixture combining 60 forward primers for TCR Vbeta segments and 13 reverse primers for TCR Jbeta segments was used. TCRdb re-hosts the immuneACCESS table, in-frame sequences only. Its copies lack some clones; in the studies checked, an unresolved V gene accounts for under half of them, and the cause for the rest is not known. The sample has over 200,000 clones on record, 75% of them singletons. The top ten hold approximately 1.7% of the sample. The sample comprised PBMCs. Source of these receptors: a woman aged 30 to 39 in good health and CMV-seronegative.

The table lists this clone with a few counts. This sequence joins TRBV13 and TRBJ2-7; a possible D gene is TRBD2 (5 bases). The CDR3 is made up of 15 amino acids. CDR1 is PRHDT and CDR2 is FYEKMQ in the germline V gene (reference sequence). Trimming removed 4 bases from V and 0 bases from J, with 13 bases in between. The CDR3 reads CASSSTGKSSYEQYF. The CDR3 nucleotides are TGTGCCAGCAGCTCGACCGGGAAGAGCTCCTACGAGCAGTACTTC.

CDR3 region: CSVKGMGTEAFF. The CDR3 nucleotides read TGCAGCGTTAAGGGGATGGGCACTGAAGCTTTCTTT. The chain has TRBV29-1 and TRBJ1-1; D may be TRBD1 (5 bases). CDR1 and CDR2 from the germline V gene are SQVTM and ANQGSEA. Trimming took 5 bases from V and 4 from J, leaving 11 bases between them. The CDR3 runs to 12 residues.

The chain carries TRBV5-1 and TRBJ1-1; D is unresolved. V was pared by 6 bases and J by 1 base, with 16 bases between. Germline CDR1 is SGHRS and CDR2 is YFSETQ. The CDR3 is 15 amino acids. The CDR3 bases are TGCGCCAGCACGAAGTCCTCGAGCCCGAACACTGAAGCTTTCTTT. Its protein is CASTKSSSPNTEAFF. The full variable domain, rest sourced from reference TRBV5-1 and TRBJ1-1, is KAGVTQTPRYLIKTRGQQVTLSCSPISGHRSVSWYQQTPGQGLQFLFEYFSETQRNKGNFPGRFSGRQFSNSRSEMNVSTLELGDSALYLCASTKSSSPNTEAFFGQGTRLTVV.

Only one count was recorded for this clone. The gene calls are TRBV29-1 and TRBJ1-5; 9 bases agree with TRBD1. The CDR3 is 13 amino acids. V lost 6 bases to trimming and J lost 6 bases; unmatched junction nucleotides: 6. CDR1 SQVTM and CDR2 ANQGSEA come from the germline V gene. This chain's CDR3 is CSVGDRDTQPQHF. As DNA, the CDR3 is TGCAGCGTCGGGGACAGGGACACTCAGCCCCAGCATTTT.

V usage is TRBV30 and J usage is TRBJ1-2, with 10 bases lining up with TRBD1. The germline V gene has CDR1 GTSNPN and CDR2 SVGIG (reference sequence). The CDR3 has 14 amino acids. V shed 5 bases, J shed 3 bases, and the junction held 6 bases outside the gene matches. The CDR3: CAWGQGGRDYGYTF. The CDR3 bases are TGTGCCTGGGGACAGGGGGGAAGGGACTATGGCTACACCTTC.

This chain connects TRBV10-2 to TRBJ2-1; the D gene is possibly TRBD2 (5 bases). Germline V gene sequence: CDR1 WSHSY, CDR2 SAAADI. Trimming took off 7 bases at V and 7 bases at J, with 23 bases between the two ends. The CDR3 has 16 residues. Here the CDR3 DNA reads TGCGCCAGCACCCATTCACTAGAGACGGCCGGGAATGAGCAGTTCTTC. Its translation: CASTHSLETAGNEQFF.

The sample holds one count of this clone. The chain links TRBV27 to TRBJ1-5; TRBD1 might be the D (6 bases). V was pared by 6 bases and J by 7 bases, with 19 bases between. This CDR3 comprises 15 residues. From germline, CDR1 is MNHEY and CDR2 SMNVEV (reference sequence). The CDR3 bases are TGTGCCAGCAGACCACTTGCGGGGGCTGGCCAGCCCCAGCATTTT. Protein sequence: CASRPLAGAGQPQHF.

This clone showed up just once. This chain links TRBV18 with TRBJ1-1; 7 nucleotides line up with TRBD1. Germline CDR1 is KGHSH and CDR2 is LQKENI. This CDR3 is 14 amino acids long. J gave up 1 base and V 2 bases, and 1 base lay outside the gene matches. The CDR3 nucleotides are TGTGCCAGCTCACCAAACAGGGGGAACACTGAAGCTTTCTTT. Its protein product is CASSPNRGNTEAFF.

Comments on this clone: Other DNA sequences in this sample translate to the same CDR3. The J gene is TRBJ2-7, the V gene TRBV5-6, with D unclear. Trimming shortened V by 2 bases and J by 2 bases, and 11 bases separated the two germline ends. This CDR3 is 14 amino acids long. Per germline, CDR1 SGHDT and CDR2 YYEEEE. As DNA, the CDR3 is TGTGCCAGCAGCTTTAGCCCCTTGCCCTACGAGCAGTACTTC. Encoded protein: CASSFSPLPYEQYF.

This chain uses TRBV11-2 with TRBJ1-1; TRBD1 might be the D (6 bases). V was shortened by 9 bases and J by 3 bases, with 11 bases between the two germline ends. CDR1 is SGHAT, CDR2 FQNNGV, per germline. This CDR3 is built from 12 residues. CDR3 region: CASGRGYTEAFF. Written as DNA, the CDR3 is TGTGCCAGTGGGAGGGGGTACACTGAAGCTTTCTTT.

With regard to this clone: A read error may produce the germline difference seen at one junction end. J is TRBJ2-7 and V is TRBV7-9; tentatively, D is TRBD2 (6 bases). This CDR3 is built from 17 residues. Per the germline V gene, CDR1 is SEHNR and CDR2 is FQNEAQ (reference sequence). The CDR3 is CSSSWIGRGKGSYEQYF. CDR3 nucleotide sequence: TGTTCCAGCAGCTGGATAGGACGGGGGAAAGGGTCCTACGAGCAGTACTTC.

This sequence joins TRBV19 and TRBJ1-2; TRBD1 might be the D (6 bases). Trimming stripped 10 bases from V and 4 bases from J, with 13 bases between. This CDR3 spans 12 amino acids. In germline, CDR1 is LNHDA, CDR2 SQIVND (reference sequence). The CDR3 loop is CATLQGRYGYTF. Here the CDR3 DNA reads TGTGCCACCCTCCAGGGGCGCTATGGCTACACCTTC.

The chain uses TRBV27 and TRBJ2-1; D is perhaps TRBD1 (6 bases). Germline V CDR1 and CDR2: MNHEY, SMNVEV (reference sequence). Trimming stripped 1 base from V and 10 bases from J, with 11 bases between. This CDR3 has 13 residues. The CDR3 sequence is CASSLFEGQEQFF. In DNA form, the CDR3 reads TGTGCCAGCAGTTTATTTGAGGGACAAGAGCAGTTCTTC.

The chain recombines TRBV19 with TRBJ1-2; tentative D call: TRBD1 (5 bases). V lost 5 bases and J 0 bases, leaving 13 bases between the germline ends. Germline lookup yields CDR1 LNHDA and CDR2 SQIVND (reference sequence). The CDR3 is made up of 15 amino acids. The CDR3 spells CASSEKWGPNYGYTF. CDR3 DNA: TGTGCCAGTAGTGAGAAGTGGGGCCCTAACTATGGCTACACCTTC.

On this clone: The junction and the germline gene differ at one end; a read error may be behind it. As DNA, the CDR3 is TGTGCTAGCAGTTACCCAGATGCCTATGGCTACACCTTC. This gives the protein CASSYPDAYGYTF. The J gene is TRBJ1-2, the V gene TRBV6-5; D gene unclear. CDR3 size: 13 residues. Germline V gene lookup returns CDR1 MNHEY and CDR2 SVGAGI.

The chain uses TRBV4-1 and TRBJ2-5; TRBD2 matches at 10 bases. V lost 3 bases, J lost 1 base, and 11 bases stayed unmatched. Germline-derived CDR1 and CDR2 are MGHRA and YSYEKL. The CDR3 extends over 18 amino acids. In nucleotides, the CDR3 is TGCGCCAGCAGCCATGGGGTACTAGCGGGGATGGGCCAAGAGACCCAGTACTTC. Translation: CASSHGVLAGMGQETQYF.

This clone appeared a few times. The V call is TRBV5-1, the J call TRBJ2-7, with 7 positions matching TRBD1. The CDR3 sequence is 13 residues long. V lost 4 bases, J lost 1 base, and 2 bases stayed unmatched. Looked up from germline, CDR1 is SGHRS and CDR2 is YFSETQ. The CDR3 nucleotides read TGCGCCAGCAGCATACAGGGGTCCTACGAGCAGTACTTC. Residues: CASSIQGSYEQYF. Supplemented by reference TRBV5-1 and TRBJ2-7, the full variable domain reads KAGVTQTPRYLIKTRGQQVTLSCSPISGHRSVSWYQQTPGQGLQFLFEYFSETQRNKGNFPGRFSGRQFSNSRSEMNVSTLELGDSALYLCASSIQGSYEQYFGPGTRLTVT.

The chain uses TRBV4-2 and TRBJ2-7; 7 bases fit TRBD2. The CDR3 is made up of 15 amino acids. Germline CDR1 is LGHNA and CDR2 is YNFKEQ. V lost 3 bases and J lost 2; bases outside the gene matches: 7. The CDR3, as DNA: TGTGCCAGCAGCCAGGGCGCTAGCGGTCCCTACGAGCAGTACTTC. Residues: CASSQGASGPYEQYF.

With regard to this clone: Germline and junction disagree at one end, which may indicate a read error. The chain recombines TRBV7-9 with TRBJ2-2; 8 bases agree with TRBD1. Germline CDR1 and CDR2: SEHNR and FQNEAQ (reference sequence). CDR3 length: 14 residues. Here the CDR3 reads CSSCPTGVAGELFF. In nucleotides, the CDR3 is TGTTCCAGCTGCCCGACAGGGGTGGCCGGGGAGCTGTTTTTT. Combining the CDR3 with reference TRBV7-9 and TRBJ2-2 gives the whole variable domain DTGVSQNPRHKITKRGQNVTFRCDPISEHNRLYWYRQTLGQGPEFLTYFQNEAQLEKSRLLSDRFSAERPKGSFSTLEIQRTEQGDSAMYLCSSCPTGVAGELFFGEGSRLTVL.

The chain employs TRBV19 and TRBJ1-2; 12 bases map to TRBD1. This CDR3 spans 15 amino acids. V shed 5 bases, J shed 7 bases, and the junction held 8 bases outside the gene matches. Germline loops: CDR1 LNHDA, CDR2 SQIVND (reference sequence). In DNA form, the CDR3 reads TGTGCCAGTAGTCTTCGGGACAGGGGGCTCGGTGGCTACACCTTC. Translation gives CASSLRDRGLGGYTF.